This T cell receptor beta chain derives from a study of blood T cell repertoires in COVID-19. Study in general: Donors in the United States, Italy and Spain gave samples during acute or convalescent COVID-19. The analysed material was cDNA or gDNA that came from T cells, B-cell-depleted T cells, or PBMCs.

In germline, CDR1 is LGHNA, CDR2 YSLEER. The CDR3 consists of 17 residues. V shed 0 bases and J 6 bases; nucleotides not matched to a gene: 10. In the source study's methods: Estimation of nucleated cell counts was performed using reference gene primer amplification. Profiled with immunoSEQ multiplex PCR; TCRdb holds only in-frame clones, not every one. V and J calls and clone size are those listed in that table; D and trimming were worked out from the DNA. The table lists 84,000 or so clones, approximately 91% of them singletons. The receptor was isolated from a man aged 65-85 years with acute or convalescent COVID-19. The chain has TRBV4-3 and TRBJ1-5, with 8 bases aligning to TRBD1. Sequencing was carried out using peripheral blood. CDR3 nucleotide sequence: TGCGCCAGCAGCCAAGATCCCGGACAGGGCCATCCTCAGCCCCAGCATTTT. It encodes CASSQDPGQGHPQPQHF.